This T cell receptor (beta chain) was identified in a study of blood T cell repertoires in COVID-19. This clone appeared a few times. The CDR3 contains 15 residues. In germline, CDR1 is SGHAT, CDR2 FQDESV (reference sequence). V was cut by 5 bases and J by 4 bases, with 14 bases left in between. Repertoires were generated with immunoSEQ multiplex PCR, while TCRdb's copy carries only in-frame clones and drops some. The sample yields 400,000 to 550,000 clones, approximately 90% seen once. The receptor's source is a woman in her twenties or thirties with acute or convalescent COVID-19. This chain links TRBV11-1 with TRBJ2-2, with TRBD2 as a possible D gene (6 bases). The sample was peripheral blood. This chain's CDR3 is CASSPGDGTTGELFF. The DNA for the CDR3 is TGTGCCAGCAGCCCGGGGGACGGAACCACCGGGGAGCTGTTTTTT.